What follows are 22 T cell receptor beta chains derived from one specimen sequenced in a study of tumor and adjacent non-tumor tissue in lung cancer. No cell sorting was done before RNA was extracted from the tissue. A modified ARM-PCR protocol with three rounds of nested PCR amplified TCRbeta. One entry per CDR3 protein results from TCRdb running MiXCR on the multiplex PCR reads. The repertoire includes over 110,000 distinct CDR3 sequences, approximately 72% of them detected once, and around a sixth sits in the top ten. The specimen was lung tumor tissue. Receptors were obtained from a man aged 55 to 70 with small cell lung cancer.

CDR3: CASSLDSARRSRQFF. The CDR3 bases are TGCGCCAGCAGCCTGGACTCGGCGCGGCGATCTAGGCAGTTCTTC. This chain joins TRBV5-1 and TRBJ2-1, with D perhaps matching TRBD2 (5 bases). The CDR3 has 15 residues. CDR1 SGHRS and CDR2 YFSETQ come from the germline V gene. V was shortened by 4 bases and J by 12 bases, with 23 bases between the two germline ends.

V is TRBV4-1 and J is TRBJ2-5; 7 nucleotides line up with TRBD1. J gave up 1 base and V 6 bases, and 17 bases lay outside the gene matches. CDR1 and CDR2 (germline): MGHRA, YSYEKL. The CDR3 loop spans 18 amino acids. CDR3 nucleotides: TGCGCCAGCAGACGTGGGGGTCTTTCCGGGACAGCCCAAGAGACCCAGTACTTC. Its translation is CASRRGGLSGTAQETQYF.

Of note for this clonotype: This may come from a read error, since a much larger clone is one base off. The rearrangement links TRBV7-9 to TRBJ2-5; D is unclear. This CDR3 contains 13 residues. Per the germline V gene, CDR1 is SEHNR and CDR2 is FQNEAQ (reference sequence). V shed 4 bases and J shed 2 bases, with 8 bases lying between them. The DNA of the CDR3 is TGTGCCAGCAGCTCCCATGGTCAAGAGACCCAGTACTTC. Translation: CASSSHGQETQYF. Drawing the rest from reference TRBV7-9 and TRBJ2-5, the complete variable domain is DTGVSQNPRHKITKRGQNVTFRCDPISEHNRLYWYRQTLGQGPEFLTYFQNEAQLEKSRLLSDRFSAERPKGSFSTLEIQRTEQGDSAMYLCASSSHGQETQYFGPGTRLLVL.

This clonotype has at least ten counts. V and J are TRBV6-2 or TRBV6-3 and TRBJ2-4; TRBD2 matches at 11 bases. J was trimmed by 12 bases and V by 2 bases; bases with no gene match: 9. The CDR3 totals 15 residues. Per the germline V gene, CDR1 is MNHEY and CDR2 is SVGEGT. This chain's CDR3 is CASSYGRLAGGAQYF. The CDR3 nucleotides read TGTGCCAGCAGTTACGGTCGGCTAGCGGGAGGTGCTCAGTACTTC.

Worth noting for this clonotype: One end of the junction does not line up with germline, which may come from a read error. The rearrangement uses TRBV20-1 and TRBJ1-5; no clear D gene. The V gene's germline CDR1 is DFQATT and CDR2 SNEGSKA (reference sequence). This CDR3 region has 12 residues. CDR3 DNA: TGCAGTGCGCGGGATGGCAATCATCCCCAGCATTTT. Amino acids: CSARDGNHPQHF.

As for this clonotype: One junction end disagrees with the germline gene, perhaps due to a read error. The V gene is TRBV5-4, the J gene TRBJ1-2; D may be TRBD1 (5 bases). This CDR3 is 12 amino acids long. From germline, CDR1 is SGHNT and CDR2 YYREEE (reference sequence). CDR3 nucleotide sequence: TGTTCCAGCGGCTTGTCAGGGTTCGGCTACACCTTC. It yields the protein CSSGLSGFGYTF. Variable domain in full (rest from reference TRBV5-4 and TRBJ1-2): ETGVTQSPTHLIKTRGQQVTLRCSSQSGHNTVSWYQQALGQGPQFIFQYYREEENGRGNFPPRFSGLQFPNYSSELNVNALELDDSALYLCSSGLSGFGYTFGSGTRLTVV.

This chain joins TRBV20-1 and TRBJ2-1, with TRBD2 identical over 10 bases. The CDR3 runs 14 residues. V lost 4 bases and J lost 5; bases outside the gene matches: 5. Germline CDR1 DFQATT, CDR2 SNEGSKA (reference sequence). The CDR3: CSATSGRANNEQFF. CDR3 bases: TGCAGTGCTACGAGCGGGAGGGCAAACAATGAGCAGTTCTTC.

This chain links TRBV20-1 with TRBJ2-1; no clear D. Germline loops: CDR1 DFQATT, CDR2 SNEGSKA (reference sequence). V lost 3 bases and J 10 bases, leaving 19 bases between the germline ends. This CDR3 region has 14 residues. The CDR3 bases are TGCAGTGCTAGCGGACGGAGTATTGTCGGGGAGCAGTTCTTC. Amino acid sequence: CSASGRSIVGEQFF.

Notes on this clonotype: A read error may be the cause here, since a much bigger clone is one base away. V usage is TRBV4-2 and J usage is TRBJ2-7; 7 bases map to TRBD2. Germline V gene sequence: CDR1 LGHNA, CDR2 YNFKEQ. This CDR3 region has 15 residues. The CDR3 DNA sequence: TGTGCCAGCCGCCAAGGGGCTAGCGGTTCCTACGAGCAGTACTTC. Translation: CASRQGASGSYEQYF.

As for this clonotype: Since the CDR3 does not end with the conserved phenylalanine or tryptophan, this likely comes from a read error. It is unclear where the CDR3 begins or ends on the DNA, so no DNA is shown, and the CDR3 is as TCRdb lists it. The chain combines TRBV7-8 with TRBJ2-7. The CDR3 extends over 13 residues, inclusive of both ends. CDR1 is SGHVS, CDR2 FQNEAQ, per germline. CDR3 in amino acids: CASSLNSSDEQYA.

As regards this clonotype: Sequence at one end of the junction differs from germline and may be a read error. The CDR3 DNA sequence: TGCAGCGCTGAAGATACGGGGACAGGGGGCGGTACGCAGTATTTT. Translated, it gives CSAEDTGTGGGTQYF. The rearrangement links TRBV29-1 to TRBJ2-3; 12 bases are a match to TRBD1. Germline CDR1 reads SQVTM; CDR2 reads ANQGSEA. The CDR3 spans 15 residues.

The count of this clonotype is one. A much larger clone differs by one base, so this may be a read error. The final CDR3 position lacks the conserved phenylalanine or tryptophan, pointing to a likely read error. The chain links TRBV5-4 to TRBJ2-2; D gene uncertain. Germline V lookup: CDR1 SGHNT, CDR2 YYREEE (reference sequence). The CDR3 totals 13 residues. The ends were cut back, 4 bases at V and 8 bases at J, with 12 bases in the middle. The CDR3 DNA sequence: TGTGCCAGCAGCACCTCCCTGGGAGGGGAGCTGTTTCTT. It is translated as CASSTSLGGELFL.

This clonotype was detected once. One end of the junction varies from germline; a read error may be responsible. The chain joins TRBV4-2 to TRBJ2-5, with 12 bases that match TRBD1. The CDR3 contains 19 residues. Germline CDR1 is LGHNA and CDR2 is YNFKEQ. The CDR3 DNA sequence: TGTGCCAGCACCCAAGATGATTGGGGGACAGGGGGCCGTCAAGAGGCCCAGTACTTC. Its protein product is CASTQDDWGTGGRQEAQYF.

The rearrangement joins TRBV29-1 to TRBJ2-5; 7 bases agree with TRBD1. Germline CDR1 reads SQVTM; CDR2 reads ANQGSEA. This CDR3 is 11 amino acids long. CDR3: CSYGQVETQYF. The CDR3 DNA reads TGCAGTTATGGACAGGTCGAGACCCAGTACTTC.

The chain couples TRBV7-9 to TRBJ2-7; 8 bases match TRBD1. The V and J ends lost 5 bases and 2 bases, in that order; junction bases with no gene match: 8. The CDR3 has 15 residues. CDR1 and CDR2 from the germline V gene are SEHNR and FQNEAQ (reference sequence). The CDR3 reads CASSPLDRGTYEQYF. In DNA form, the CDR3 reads TGTGCCAGCAGCCCCCTTGACAGGGGTACCTACGAGCAGTACTTC. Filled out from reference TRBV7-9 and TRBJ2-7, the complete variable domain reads DTGVSQNPRHKITKRGQNVTFRCDPISEHNRLYWYRQTLGQGPEFLTYFQNEAQLEKSRLLSDRFSAERPKGSFSTLEIQRTEQGDSAMYLCASSPLDRGTYEQYFGPGTRLTVT.

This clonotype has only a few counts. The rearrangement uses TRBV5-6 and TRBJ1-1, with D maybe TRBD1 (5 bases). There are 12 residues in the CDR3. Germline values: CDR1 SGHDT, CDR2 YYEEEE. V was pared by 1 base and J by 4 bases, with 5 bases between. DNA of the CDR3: TGTGCCAGCAGCTTGAGGGGCACTGAAGCTTTCTTT. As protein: CASSLRGTEAFF.

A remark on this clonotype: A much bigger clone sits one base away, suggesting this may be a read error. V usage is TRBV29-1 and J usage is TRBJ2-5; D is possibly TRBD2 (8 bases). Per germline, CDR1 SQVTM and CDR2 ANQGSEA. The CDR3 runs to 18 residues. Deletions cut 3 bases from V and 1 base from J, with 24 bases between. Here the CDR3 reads CSVEASEWRGDSQETQYF. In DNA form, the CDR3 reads TGCAGCGTTGAGGCGTCCGAATGGCGGGGGGACAGCCAAGAGACCCAGTACTTC.

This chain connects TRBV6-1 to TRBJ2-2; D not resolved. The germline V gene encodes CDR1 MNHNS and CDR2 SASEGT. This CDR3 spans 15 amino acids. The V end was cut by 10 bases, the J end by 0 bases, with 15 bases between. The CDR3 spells CATFRGAANTGELFF. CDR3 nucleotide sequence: TGTGCCACCTTTAGAGGTGCAGCGAACACCGGGGAGCTGTTTTTT.

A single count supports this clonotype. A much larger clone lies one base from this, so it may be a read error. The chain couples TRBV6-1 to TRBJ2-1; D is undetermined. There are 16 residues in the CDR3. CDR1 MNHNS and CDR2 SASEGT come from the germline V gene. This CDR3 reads CASSEADGTAYNEQLF. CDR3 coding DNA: TGTGCCAGCAGTGAAGCCGACGGCACAGCCTACAATGAGCAGTTATTC.

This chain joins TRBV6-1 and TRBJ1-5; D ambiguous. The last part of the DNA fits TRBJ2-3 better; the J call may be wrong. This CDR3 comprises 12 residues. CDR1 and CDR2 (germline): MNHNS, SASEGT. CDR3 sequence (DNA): TGTGCCAGCAGGAACACCGAACAGCCCCAGTATTTT. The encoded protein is CASRNTEQPQYF.

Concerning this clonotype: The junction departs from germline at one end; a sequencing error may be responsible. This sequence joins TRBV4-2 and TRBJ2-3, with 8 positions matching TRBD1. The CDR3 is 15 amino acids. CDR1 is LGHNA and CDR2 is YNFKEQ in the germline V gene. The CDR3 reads CASSQGLQGGDTRYF. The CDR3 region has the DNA TGTGCCAGCAGCCAAGGATTACAGGGGGGAGATACGCGGTATTTT.

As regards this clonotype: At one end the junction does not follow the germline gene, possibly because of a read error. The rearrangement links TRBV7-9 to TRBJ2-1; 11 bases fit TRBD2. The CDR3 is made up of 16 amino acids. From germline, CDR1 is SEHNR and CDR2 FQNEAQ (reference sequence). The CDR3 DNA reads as TGTGCCAGTAGCTCCCTACTAGCGGGAGCTGGCGATGAGCAGTTCTTC. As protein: CASSSLLAGAGDEQFF.